Listed here is a single TCR beta chain. Antigen unknown. This record belongs to a study of cytomegalovirus exposure and HLA in healthy donors. Study-level results: Later findings reportedly placed an Asian-associated ancestry cluster below the approximately 630-donor mean for N-insertions.

This CDR3 comprises 15 residues. Germline CDR1 and CDR2: SGHVS and FQNEAQ. The V and J ends lost 5 bases and 4 bases respectively, with 18 bases between them. Primers included in the PCR were 60 Vbeta and 13 Jbeta primers. This table comes from immunoSEQ multiplex PCR, and its TCRdb copy is limited to in-frame clones, with some not included. The profile shows some 200,000 clones, over 60% of them singletons. This TCR derives from a man in his late teens or twenties in good health and CMV-seronegative. The sequenced material came from PBMCs. The chain joins TRBV7-8 to TRBJ2-7; TRBD1 is a possible D gene (6 bases). The CDR3 protein is CASSPITQGSYEQYF. CDR3 DNA sequence: TGTGCCAGCAGCCCAATTACACAGGGTTCGTACGAGCAGTACTTC.